This T cell receptor (beta chain) was sequenced during a study of tumor-infiltrating lymphocytes in primary liver carcinoma. Across the whole study: The study obtained roughly 3.5 to 7.13 million productive TCRbeta reads per sample, similar across tissue types. Study-level results: Reduced overlap was seen in tumor-adjacent and tumor-blood pairs versus tumor region pairs. A significantly higher top-250-clone fraction was found in tumors than in blood (p = 0.039).

In addition to blood RNA drawn from unsorted whole blood, germline DNA was extracted. Every patient had chronic HBV infection and was treatment-naive. Concerning this clonotype: The antigen is unknown. Because it lacks the conserved phenylalanine or tryptophan at the end, this CDR3 is likely a read error. No DNA is shown, since the ends of the CDR3 on it are uncertain; the CDR3 is the one TCRdb lists.

Priming with a constant-region primer yielded TCR beta cDNA from about 510 ng total RNA. Sequencing libraries for TCR beta derived from three nested multiplex PCR rounds that used slightly modified ARM-PCR. The first two PCR rounds used TRBV1-TRBV30 primers with a Cbeta primer, around 10 cycles each. MiXCR was run by TCRdb on the multiplex PCR reads, yielding one entry per CDR3 protein. The sample comprises 330,000 or so distinct CDR3 sequences, approximately 65% of which are singletons, and 5.5% to 8% rests with the top ten. Germline V CDR1 and CDR2: MNHEY, SVGEGT. The length of the CDR3 is 11 amino acids, counting both ends.

Sequenced input: peripheral blood. The chain employs TRBV6-2 or TRBV6-3 and TRBJ2-7. This TCR was recovered from a man between 35 and 55 years old with primary liver carcinoma and hepatitis B virus infection. The CDR3 sequence: CASSEFYEHYI.